This TCR beta chain stems from a study of post-analysis software for immune sequencing data. General observations from the study: In patients, about 5 TRBV segments were more frequent than in controls, with TRBV5-6, TRBV5-1 and TRBV20-1 among them. Multiple sclerosis patients had significantly lower normalized Chao1 diversity than controls.

This clonotype was detected only a few times. Its antigen remains unidentified. V shed 4 bases and J 4 bases; nucleotides not matched to a gene: 18. Germline values: CDR1 SGHDN, CDR2 FVKESK. The CDR3 extends over 20 amino acids. Prepared libraries of TCR beta cDNA carried unique molecular identifiers. TCRdb reprocessed the PCR reads via MiXCR and lists one record per CDR3 protein. This table holds hundreds of thousands of distinct CDR3 sequences, under 70% found once. This TCR came from a girl between 10 and 17 years old with multiple sclerosis. The V call is TRBV14, the J call TRBJ2-2; 10 bases are a match to TRBD1. The sequencing input was blood. This CDR3 is CASSPSILVRDRGATGELFF. CDR3 sequence (DNA): TGTGCCAGCAGCCCCTCAATTCTCGTCCGGGACAGGGGTGCCACCGGGGAGCTGTTTTTT.